This TCR beta chain is drawn from a study of shared clonotypes between healthy human individuals. Study in general: The study drew on a couple of women and a few men aged 18 to 49 as donors. Researchers assigned three CD4 naive, three CD4 memory, two CD8 naive and one CD8 memory plate to each donor. General observations from the study: Non-shared clonotypes had lower generation probabilities than clonotypes shared by all four sorted-subset donors.

Template for every sorted-subset replicate PCR totaled around 200 ng DNA, tens of thousands of T cell genomes. The assay was immunoSEQ multiplex PCR, and TCRdb's table has in-frame clones only and misses some. The sample lists about 980,000 clones, approximately 80% occurring once. The sample holds one count of this clone. The antigen remains unidentified. This CDR3 spans 18 amino acids. Germline-derived CDR1 and CDR2 are MNHGY and SVAAGI. The V gene end was trimmed by 4 bases and the J gene end by 4 bases; junction bases not matched to a gene: 19. Sequencing was done on a sample of memory CD4+ T cells sorted from blood. Noted subset: CD45RA-negative fraction. This chain connects TRBV6-9 to TRBJ2-7, with 7 bases aligning to TRBD2. This receptor was obtained from a man between 18 and 29 years old in good health. CDR3 residues: CASSSDLLAGGGPYEQYF. The DNA for the CDR3 is TGTGCCAGCAGTTCGGATTTACTTGCCGGGGGAGGGCCTTACGAGCAGTACTTC.